These T cell receptor beta chains were read from a single sample in a study of cytomegalovirus exposure and HLA in healthy donors. The data were produced by immunoSEQ multiplex PCR, yet TCRdb's version contains in-frame clones alone and is incomplete. The table lists about 140,000 clones, approximately 80% of them singletons, with over 2% in the top ten. Input material: PBMCs. These receptors originate from a man younger than 40 in good health and CMV-seronegative. The conserved cysteine and the conserved F or W are not part of the CDR3 here.

TRBV7-3 | ASREGRLTYEQY
TRBV7-9 | ASSSWTGNYGYT
TRBV29-1 | SGWDSTEAF
TRBV10-2 | ASSFTGELF
TRBV18 | ASSPQGGASNQPQH
TRBV7-2 | ASSSYRGNEQF
TRBV27 | ASSPTEFLTEAF
TRBV28 | ASSLSGRGEPD
TRBV6-1 | ASSGQRGETQY
TRBV30 | AWSVPPSGRQF
TRBV14 | ASSLPGGNTGELF
TRBV5-6 | ASSLEGVNTIY
TRBV29-1 | SVEDRGARDTGELF
TRBV11-2 | ASSNPGLAGGPSTDTQY
TRBV6-5 | ASSYPGVGYEQY
TRBV2 | ASRREVLGDTQY
TRBV2 | ASSEWSGRQETQY
TRBV25-1 | ASSEYGVLEAF
TRBV4-1 | ASSQDKLGTAINEQF
TRBV29-1 | SGEGNRGEQY
TRBV19 | ASAGQWDTEAF
TRBV5-8 | ASRGQGGQPQH
TRBV4-2 | ASSQDSPRLAISYEQY
TRBV10-3 | AIGDPGQTYEQY
TRBV30 | AWTGTGIYEQY
TRBV5-1 | ASSGQGGNEKLF
TRBV19 | ASRGTGYFTDTQY
TRBV7-3 | ASSLNSGREEDTQY
TRBV4-1 | ASSRAGEGYNEQF